This T cell receptor beta chain was sequenced in a study of blood T cell repertoires in COVID-19. Study-level background: Acute and convalescent COVID-19 specimens originated in the United States, Italy and Spain. The cDNA or gDNA used as material had been derived from T cells, B-cell-depleted T cells, or PBMCs.

Trimming cost V 1 base and J 4 bases, with 17 bases left between them. CDR3 length: 17 residues. Germline V gene lookup returns CDR1 LGHNA and CDR2 YNFKEQ. This clone has just a few counts. Original data processing: Amplification of reference gene primers was used by the study to estimate nucleated cell counts. Repertoires were generated with immunoSEQ multiplex PCR, while TCRdb's copy carries only in-frame clones and drops some. That table gives V, J and clone size, and the DNA gave D and trimming. The sample consists of about 130,000 clones, 75% to 90% of them appearing once. The sequencing sample was made of peripheral blood. The receptor was isolated from a man aged 45-60 years with active COVID-19. The chain links TRBV4-2 to TRBJ2-1; D is perhaps TRBD2 (6 bases). The CDR3 region is CASSQGGGWNQYNEQFF. In nucleotides, the CDR3 is TGTGCCAGCAGCCAAGGTGGGGGGTGGAATCAGTACAATGAGCAGTTCTTC.